Listed here are 15 T cell receptor beta chains from one sample, sequenced in a study of blood T cell repertoires in COVID-19. TCRdb keeps only in-frame clones here, not all; method: immunoSEQ multiplex PCR. The sample lists approximately 120,000 clones, around 88% occurring once. Material: peripheral blood. These receptors originate from a human donor in a cohort sampled during active COVID-19.

J is TRBJ1-2 and V is TRBV2; D is unresolved. V lost 2 bases to trimming and J lost 6 bases, with 16 bases between them. The CDR3 has 15 residues. Germline lookup yields CDR1 SNHLY and CDR2 FYNNEI. This CDR3 reads CASSETVLTPHGYTF. DNA of the CDR3: TGTGCCAGCAGTGAAACGGTCCTAACTCCCCATGGCTACACCTTC.

The chain employs TRBV27 and TRBJ2-7; 11 nucleotides agree with TRBD1. V dropped 5 bases and J dropped 5; count of bases not matched to a gene: 5. Looked up from germline, CDR1 is MNHEY and CDR2 is SMNVEV (reference sequence). The CDR3 consists of 14 residues. CDR3 loop: CASSQRDRGNEQYF. The CDR3 nucleotides are TGTGCCAGCAGTCAAAGGGACAGGGGGAACGAGCAGTACTTC.

The rearrangement links TRBV6-5 to TRBJ1-5; D not resolved. V was clipped by 4 bases and J by 2 bases, with 3 bases between them. The CDR3 sequence is 12 residues long. The germline V gene has CDR1 MNHEY and CDR2 SVGAGI. Here the CDR3 DNA reads TGTGCCAGCAGTTCTGGCAATCAGCCCCAGCATTTT. Translation gives CASSSGNQPQHF.

The V gene is TRBV7-3, the J gene TRBJ1-2, with 9 positions matching TRBD1. V lost 5 bases to trimming and J lost 5 bases; unmatched junction nucleotides: 9. This CDR3 spans 15 amino acids. CDR1 and CDR2 from the germline V gene are SGHTA and FQGTGA. The CDR3 DNA is TGTGCCAGCAGCCATGGGACAGGGAGAGAATATGGCTACACCTTC. As protein: CASSHGTGREYGYTF.

V usage is TRBV19 and J usage is TRBJ1-5, with 9 bases aligning to TRBD1. CDR3 length: 16 amino acids. Germline V CDR1 and CDR2: LNHDA, SQIVND (reference sequence). Unmatched junction bases numbered 12, after V lost 7 bases and J lost 5 bases. The CDR3 sequence is CASMGGPGQGYQPQHF. The DNA of the CDR3 is TGTGCCAGTATGGGGGGGCCTGGACAGGGGTATCAGCCCCAGCATTTT.

V is TRBV5-1 and J is TRBJ2-2; maybe TRBD1 (5 bases). V lost 4 bases and J lost 1, with 11 bases in between. Germline lookup yields CDR1 SGHRS and CDR2 YFSETQ. CDR3 size: 15 residues. The CDR3 reads CASSPDTLNTGELFF. The CDR3 DNA reads as TGCGCCAGCAGCCCGGACACCCTGAACACCGGGGAGCTGTTTTTT.

CDR3 residues: CASSPDRVRGYTF. CDR3 nucleotide sequence: TGTGCCAGCTCACCAGACAGGGTGAGGGGCTACACCTTC. The V call is TRBV18, the J call TRBJ1-2; TRBD1 aligns across 7 bases. Trimming at V came to 2 bases and at J to 8 bases, leaving 5 bases not matched to a gene. Germline V lookup: CDR1 KGHSH, CDR2 LQKENI. The CDR3 spans 13 residues. Based on the CDR3 plus reference TRBV18 and TRBJ1-2, the full variable domain is NAGVMQNPRHLVRRRGQEARLRCSPMKGHSHVYWYRQLPEEGLKFMVYLQKENIIDESGMPKERFSAEFPKEGPSILRIQQVVRGDSAAYFCASSPDRVRGYTFGSGTRLTVV.

This clone has a handful of counts. The same CDR3 arises from other DNA sequences in this sample as well. The rearrangement uses TRBV7-9 and TRBJ2-3, with 10 bases identical to TRBD2. With 1 base clipped from V and 5 bases from J, the junction kept 0 bases outside the gene matches. Germline V gene sequence: CDR1 SEHNR, CDR2 FQNEAQ (reference sequence). This CDR3 has 14 residues. For the CDR3, the DNA is TGTGCCAGCAGCTTAGGGACTAGCGGAGATACGCAGTATTTT. It encodes CASSLGTSGDTQYF.

V usage is TRBV5-1 and J usage is TRBJ2-1; possibly TRBD2 for D (6 bases). The germline V gene encodes CDR1 SGHRS and CDR2 YFSETQ. This CDR3 spans 15 amino acids. Trimming shortened V by 4 bases and J by 4 bases, and 15 bases separated the two germline ends. The CDR3 sequence: CASSLPSEPYNEQFF. The CDR3 bases are TGCGCCAGCAGCCTACCTAGCGAACCTTACAATGAGCAGTTCTTC.

The chain recombines TRBV5-1 with TRBJ2-1; D unresolved. Germline V gene lookup returns CDR1 SGHRS and CDR2 YFSETQ. There are 13 residues in the CDR3. V lost 0 bases, J lost 7 bases, and 8 bases lay in between. CDR3 nucleotide sequence: TGCGCCAGCAGCTTGGACTACTATAATGAGCAGTTCTTC. It codes for CASSLDYYNEQFF.

This clone was detected once. This chain joins TRBV5-1 and TRBJ2-1; 8 positions match TRBD1. CDR3 length: 14 residues. J lost 8 bases, V lost 4 bases, and 8 bases had no gene match. Germline V CDR1 and CDR2: SGHRS, YFSETQ. CDR3 protein: CASSPRTGPDEQFF. The CDR3 DNA is TGCGCCAGCAGCCCAAGGACAGGGCCGGATGAGCAGTTCTTC. Together with reference TRBV5-1 and TRBJ2-1, the CDR3 gives the full variable domain: KAGVTQTPRYLIKTRGQQVTLSCSPISGHRSVSWYQQTPGQGLQFLFEYFSETQRNKGNFPGRFSGRQFSNSRSEMNVSTLELGDSALYLCASSPRTGPDEQFFGPGTRLTVL.

CDR3 nucleotides: TGTGCCAGCAGCGTGAGTCAAACCCCCAACACTGAAGCTTTCTTT. Translation: CASSVSQTPNTEAFF. This sequence joins TRBV9 and TRBJ1-1; D is uncertain. Trimming took off 2 bases at V and 2 bases at J, with 13 bases between the two ends. The germline CDR1 and CDR2 sequences are SGDLS and YYNGEE. This CDR3 has 15 residues.

V usage is TRBV20-1 and J usage is TRBJ1-2; D unclear. This CDR3 is 12 amino acids long. Trimming took 3 bases from V and 0 from J, leaving 5 bases between them. Germline V gene data show CDR1 as DFQATT and CDR2 as SNEGSKA (reference sequence). The CDR3 is CSASTPNYGYTF. The CDR3 DNA follows: TGCAGTGCTAGTACACCTAACTATGGCTACACCTTC.

The chain is built from TRBV7-9 and TRBJ1-2, with D possibly matching TRBD1 (6 bases). Trimming left V 8 bases short and J 4 bases short, with 17 bases between. The CDR3 has 14 residues. Looked up from germline, CDR1 is SEHNR and CDR2 is FQNEAQ (reference sequence). CDR3 nucleotides: TGTGCCAGCTCCGCGGACAGATACAGCTATGGCTACACCTTC. Translating it yields CASSADRYSYGYTF.

This chain connects TRBV19 to TRBJ1-5, with TRBD1 identical over 7 bases. Germline V gives CDR1 LNHDA, CDR2 SQIVND (reference sequence). V trimming: 1 base; J trimming: 6 bases; junction bases outside the gene matches: 0. CDR3 length equals 13 residues. Here the CDR3 reads CASSIAGGQPQHF. CDR3 DNA: TGTGCCAGTAGTATAGCAGGGGGTCAGCCCCAGCATTTT.